Following are 23 T cell receptor beta chains from one sample sequenced in a study of blood T cell repertoires in COVID-19. TCRdb keeps only in-frame clones here, not all; method: immunoSEQ multiplex PCR. The table includes some 250,000 clones, over 85% detected once. The sequenced material came from PBMCs or T cells enriched from blood (not recorded which). These receptors were obtained from a woman aged 30 to 39 with acute COVID-19.

The V gene is TRBV12-3 or TRBV12-4, the J gene TRBJ1-5; D unclear. Deletions cut 3 bases from V and 4 bases from J, with 7 bases between. The CDR3 totals 13 residues. The CDR3 sequence is CASSFLVNQPQHF. The DNA for the CDR3 is TGTGCCAGCAGTTTTCTCGTGAATCAGCCCCAGCATTTT.

V is TRBV5-4 and J is TRBJ1-6; 7 bases align to TRBD1. The germline V gene encodes CDR1 SGHNT and CDR2 YYREEE (reference sequence). With V trimmed by 4 bases and J by 7 bases, 5 bases remained unmatched. This CDR3 contains 14 residues. The CDR3 nucleotides are TGTGCCAGCAGCGCCGACAGGGCCAATTCACCCCTCCACTTT. Translated: CASSADRANSPLHF.

V usage is TRBV9 and J usage is TRBJ2-1; D might be TRBD1 (6 bases). Germline lookup yields CDR1 SGDLS and CDR2 YYNGEE. V was pared by 6 bases and J by 2 bases, with 12 bases between. The CDR3 length is 14 residues. The CDR3 region is CASTGQLTYNEQFF. The CDR3, as DNA: TGTGCCAGCACCGGACAGCTTACCTACAATGAGCAGTTCTTC. The full variable domain, its missing parts supplied by reference TRBV9 and TRBJ2-1, is DSGVTQTPKHLITATGQRVTLRCSPRSGDLSVYWYQQSLDQGLQFLIQYYNGEERAKGNILERFSAQQFPDLHSELNLSSLELGDSALYFCASTGQLTYNEQFFGPGTRLTVL.

The V call is TRBV28, the J call TRBJ2-7; 15 bases match TRBD2. CDR1 and CDR2 (germline): MDHEN, SYDVKM. The CDR3 length is 16 residues. Germline trimming cut 6 bases from V and 3 bases from J; bases unmatched to any gene: 6. CDR3 in amino acids: CASSSRTSGGVYEQYF. The DNA of the CDR3 is TGTGCCAGCAGCTCCCGGACTAGCGGGGGGGTCTACGAGCAGTACTTC.

This sequence joins TRBV6-5 and TRBJ1-1, with 9 bases identical to TRBD1. This CDR3 has 16 amino acids. CDR1 is MNHEY and CDR2 is SVGAGI in the germline V gene. V gave up 2 bases and J gave up 3 bases; unmatched junction bases: 7. DNA of the CDR3: TGTGCCAGCAGTTACCTAGGGACAGGGAGTGACACTGAAGCTTTCTTT. Its translation is CASSYLGTGSDTEAFF.

In nucleotides, the CDR3 is TGTGCCAGTAGTCCCTCGACAGGGGTTGGAAACACCATATATTTT. Protein: CASSPSTGVGNTIYF. The rearrangement links TRBV19 to TRBJ1-3, with 8 bases fitting TRBD1. There are 15 residues in the CDR3. Germline loops: CDR1 LNHDA, CDR2 SQIVND (reference sequence). The ends lost 5 bases at V and 3 bases at J; junction bases unmatched: 6.

The chain couples TRBV7-6 to TRBJ2-2, with no clear D. The V end lost 5 bases, the J end lost 1 base, and 8 bases lay between the germline ends. This CDR3 comprises 14 residues. Germline V CDR1 and CDR2: SGHVS, FNYEAQ. The CDR3 sequence is CASSPRRNTGELFF. The CDR3, as DNA: TGTGCCAGCAGCCCAAGGAGGAACACCGGGGAGCTGTTTTTT.

The chain combines TRBV19 with TRBJ1-1; D is undetermined. Per germline, CDR1 LNHDA and CDR2 SQIVND (reference sequence). Between the trimmed V and J ends, which lost 1 base and 0 bases, there was a span of 6 bases. The CDR3 spans 14 residues. CDR3 protein: CASSIAPVNTEAFF. CDR3 DNA: TGTGCCAGTAGTATAGCCCCGGTGAACACTGAAGCTTTCTTT.

This chain uses TRBV29-1 with TRBJ1-1; possibly TRBD1 for D (5 bases). The V and J ends lost 4 bases and 0 bases respectively, with 9 bases between them. The V gene's germline CDR1 is SQVTM and CDR2 ANQGSEA. The CDR3 extends over 13 amino acids. The CDR3 nucleotides are TGCAGCGTTGCGACAGACTTGAACACTGAAGCTTTCTTT. The encoded protein is CSVATDLNTEAFF.

The V gene is TRBV29-1, the J gene TRBJ2-5, with a weak D call TRBD2 (5 bases). Between the trimmed V and J ends, which lost 4 bases and 5 bases, there was a span of 17 bases. Germline CDR1 is SQVTM and CDR2 is ANQGSEA. The CDR3 has 14 amino acids. The CDR3 DNA is TGCAGCGTTGCCCCCGGGATCAGTGGGGAGACCCAGTACTTC. Protein product: CSVAPGISGETQYF.

The chain has TRBV27 and TRBJ2-3; TRBD1 matches at 10 bases. The V segment lost 5 bases and the J segment 1 base; nucleotides outside the gene matches: 3. CDR1 is MNHEY and CDR2 is SMNVEV in the germline V gene (reference sequence). CDR3 length equals 15 residues. The CDR3 spells CASSVGTGGTDTQYF. The CDR3 region has the DNA TGTGCCAGCAGTGTCGGGACAGGGGGCACAGATACGCAGTATTTT.

This sequence joins TRBV7-8 and TRBJ2-1, with 8 bases aligning to TRBD2. Trimming cost V 4 bases and J 4 bases; bases outside gene matches: 9. Germline V gene data show CDR1 as SGHVS and CDR2 as FQNEAQ. The length of the CDR3 is 16 residues. The CDR3 is CASSSISGGAYNEQFF. As DNA, the CDR3 is TGTGCCAGCAGCTCGATCTCCGGGGGGGCTTACAATGAGCAGTTCTTC.

The chain recombines TRBV28 with TRBJ2-1, with D possibly matching TRBD1 (6 bases). Per germline, CDR1 MDHEN and CDR2 SYDVKM. The V end lost 6 bases, the J end lost 3 bases, and 9 bases lay between the germline ends. This CDR3 is built from 13 residues. In nucleotides, the CDR3 is TGTGCCAGCAGCTCGGACAGCTACAATGAGCAGTTCTTC. Translated: CASSSDSYNEQFF.

The V gene is TRBV2, the J gene TRBJ1-2; 9 bases are shared with TRBD1. The length of the CDR3 is 18 residues. The germline V gene has CDR1 SNHLY and CDR2 FYNNEI. Germline trimming cut 6 bases from V and 3 bases from J; bases unmatched to any gene: 17. For the CDR3, the DNA is TGTGCCAGCAGCCTACAGGGGGCTCTGCTTGAGGGCGACTATGGCTACACCTTC. Its translation is CASSLQGALLEGDYGYTF.

CDR3 coding DNA: TGTGCCAGCAGTTTTTGGGGGACAGATCCTCGGAACACTGAAGCTTTCTTT. It yields the protein CASSFWGTDPRNTEAFF. The chain links TRBV28 to TRBJ1-1; TRBD1 matches at 7 bases. CDR1 and CDR2 from the germline V gene are MDHEN and SYDVKM. The CDR3 has 17 amino acids. The V and J ends lost 3 bases and 1 base, in that order; junction bases with no gene match: 11.

For the CDR3, the DNA is TGTGCCAGCAGCCCCCCGGGAGACACTGAAGCTTTCTTT. Amino acids: CASSPPGDTEAFF. V and J are TRBV9 and TRBJ1-1; D gene uncertain. The V end lost 4 bases, the J end lost 3 bases, and 10 bases lay between the germline ends. In germline, CDR1 is SGDLS, CDR2 YYNGEE. The CDR3 extends over 13 amino acids.

The chain carries TRBV5-6 and TRBJ2-7; 8 nucleotides align to TRBD2. The germline V gene encodes CDR1 SGHDT and CDR2 YYEEEE. V shed 2 bases and J 7 bases; nucleotides not matched to a gene: 14. The CDR3 consists of 16 residues. CDR3 sequence reads: CASSFLGLAPIGEQYF. CDR3 nucleotides: TGTGCCAGCAGCTTTCTCGGACTAGCTCCAATCGGTGAGCAGTACTTC.

This clone was detected only a few times. The genes are TRBV5-1 and TRBJ1-1; a possible D gene is TRBD1 (6 bases). Germline loops: CDR1 SGHRS, CDR2 YFSETQ. Trimming pared 4 bases from V and 3 bases from J, leaving 10 bases between. This CDR3 is 13 amino acids long. The CDR3: CASSKSGDTEAFF. CDR3 sequence (DNA): TGCGCCAGCAGCAAGTCAGGGGACACTGAAGCTTTCTTT.

The chain combines TRBV5-1 with TRBJ1-1, with 7 bases lining up with TRBD1. Germline CDR1 is SGHRS and CDR2 is YFSETQ. The CDR3 sequence is 15 residues long. With 0 bases clipped from V and 1 base from J, the junction kept 3 bases outside the gene matches. CDR3 DNA: TGCGCCAGCAGCTTGGGCCCAGGGGGGAACACTGAAGCTTTCTTT. This encodes CASSLGPGGNTEAFF.

The CDR3 DNA sequence: TGTGCCAGCCAAGATAGCGGGGCCGCCTACGAGCAGTACTTC. Protein sequence: CASQDSGAAYEQYF. V is TRBV27 and J is TRBJ2-7, with 8 bases lining up with TRBD2. Trimming removed 8 bases from V and 2 bases from J; junction bases left unmatched: 8. CDR1 is MNHEY, CDR2 SMNVEV, per germline (reference sequence). The CDR3 length is 14 residues.

V usage is TRBV5-4 and J usage is TRBJ2-7; 9 nucleotides match TRBD1. V lost 7 bases and J lost 0; bases outside the gene matches: 8. Germline loops: CDR1 SGHNT, CDR2 YYREEE (reference sequence). This CDR3 contains 15 residues. CDR3 bases: TGTGCCAGCCAAGCCGGGACAGGGTACTCCTACGAGCAGTACTTC. The encoded protein is CASQAGTGYSYEQYF.

The chain joins TRBV10-3 to TRBJ1-1; 7 nucleotides line up with TRBD1. Germline CDR1 and CDR2: ENHRY and SYGVKD. Trimming at V came to 6 bases and at J to 1 base, leaving 5 bases not matched to a gene. The CDR3 runs to 14 residues. CDR3 nucleotide sequence: TGTGCCATCAGCGCGGGACAGAAGAACACTGAAGCTTTCTTT. Amino acids: CAISAGQKNTEAFF.

This chain joins TRBV5-8 and TRBJ2-5; weak D call: TRBD2 (6 bases). Trimming cost V 7 bases and J 4 bases, with 14 bases left between them. In germline, CDR1 is SGHTS, CDR2 YDEGEE. The CDR3 totals 13 residues. The chain's CDR3 is CASAGPSLETQYF. For the CDR3, the DNA is TGTGCCAGCGCGGGGCCTTCACTAGAGACCCAGTACTTC.